The clone carrying this T cell receptor beta chain appeared a single time. Its antigen is unidentified. The data stem from a study of a mutant IDH1 vaccine in newly diagnosed glioma. About the study: Either 4-6 weeks after radiotherapy alone or alongside temozolomide, vaccination was begun. Before enrollment, patients got radiotherapy alone, temozolomide alone, or mostly the combination.

The assay was immunoSEQ multiplex PCR, and TCRdb's table has in-frame clones only and misses some. The sample shows about 36,000 clones, under 90% of them seen only once. In germline, CDR1 is WSHSY, CDR2 SAAADI. This CDR3 has 15 amino acids. The ends lost 6 bases at V and 8 bases at J; junction bases unmatched: 10. As to time point: week 11, during vaccination. Each dose delivered 300 ug of mutant IDH1 20-mer peptide subcutaneously with imiquimod. The sample consisted of peripheral blood mononuclear cells (PBMCs), taken from a glioma patient whose treatment included an IDH1 peptide vaccine. This receptor was identified in a woman aged 30 to 39 with glioma. Some clones in this sample may be carry-over from other donors' samples. This sequence joins TRBV10-2 and TRBJ1-4; TRBD1 aligns across 9 bases. The CDR3 region has the DNA TGCGCCAGCAGGACCGGGACAGGGATTTCGGAAAAACTGTTTTTT. Amino acid sequence: CASRTGTGISEKLFF.